The clone carrying this TCR beta chain was counted a single time. What it binds is not known. This sample was included in a study of T cell responses to AZD1222 COVID-19 vaccine. The V end was cut by 2 bases, the J end by 0 bases, with 14 bases between. The CDR3 has 17 residues. In germline, CDR1 is KGHSH, CDR2 LQKENI. The method was immunoSEQ multiplex PCR; TCRdb's version includes in-frame clones alone and lacks a portion of them. The sample has about 83,000 clones; roughly 83% are singletons. Study results and caveats: The span of vaccine-associated CD4 TCRs extended across spike, with dominance at 160-218 and 743-854. Baseline testing showed seropositivity in only six AZD1222 recipients. When two AZD1222 doses had been given, Spike-specific TCR breadth and depth rose.

The chain carries TRBV18 and TRBJ1-3; perhaps TRBD1 as D (6 bases). The clonotype originates from an adult in good health. Sample: peripheral blood, taken on day 0 of AZD1222 vaccination. Here the CDR3 reads CASSPNLRQASGNTIYF. CDR3 in DNA: TGTGCCAGCTCACCAAATCTTCGACAGGCCTCTGGAAACACCATATATTTT. The full variable domain, its missing parts supplied by reference TRBV18 and TRBJ1-3, is NAGVMQNPRHLVRRRGQEARLRCSPMKGHSHVYWYRQLPEEGLKFMVYLQKENIIDESGMPKERFSAEFPKEGPSILRIQQVVRGDSAAYFCASSPNLRQASGNTIYFGEGSWLTVV.